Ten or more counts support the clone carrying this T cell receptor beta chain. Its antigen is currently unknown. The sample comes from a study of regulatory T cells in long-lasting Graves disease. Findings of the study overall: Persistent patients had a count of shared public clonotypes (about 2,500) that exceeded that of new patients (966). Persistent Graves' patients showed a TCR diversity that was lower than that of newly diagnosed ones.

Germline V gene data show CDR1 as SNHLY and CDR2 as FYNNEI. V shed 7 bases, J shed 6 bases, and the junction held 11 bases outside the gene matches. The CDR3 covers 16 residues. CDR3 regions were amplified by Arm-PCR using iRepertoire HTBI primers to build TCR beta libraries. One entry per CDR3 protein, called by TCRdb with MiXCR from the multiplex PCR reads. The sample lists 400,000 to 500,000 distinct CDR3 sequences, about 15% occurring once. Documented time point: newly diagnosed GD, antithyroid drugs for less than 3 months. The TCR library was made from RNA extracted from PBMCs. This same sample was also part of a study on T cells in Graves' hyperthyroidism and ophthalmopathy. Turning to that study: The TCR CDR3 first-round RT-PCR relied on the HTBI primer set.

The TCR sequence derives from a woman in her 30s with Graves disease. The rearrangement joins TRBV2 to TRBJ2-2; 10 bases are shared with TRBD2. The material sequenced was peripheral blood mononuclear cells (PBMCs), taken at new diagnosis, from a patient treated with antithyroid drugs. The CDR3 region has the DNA TGTGCCAGCACCCCTCTAGCGGGAGTCTCCGCCGGGGAGCTGTTTTTT. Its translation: CASTPLAGVSAGELFF.